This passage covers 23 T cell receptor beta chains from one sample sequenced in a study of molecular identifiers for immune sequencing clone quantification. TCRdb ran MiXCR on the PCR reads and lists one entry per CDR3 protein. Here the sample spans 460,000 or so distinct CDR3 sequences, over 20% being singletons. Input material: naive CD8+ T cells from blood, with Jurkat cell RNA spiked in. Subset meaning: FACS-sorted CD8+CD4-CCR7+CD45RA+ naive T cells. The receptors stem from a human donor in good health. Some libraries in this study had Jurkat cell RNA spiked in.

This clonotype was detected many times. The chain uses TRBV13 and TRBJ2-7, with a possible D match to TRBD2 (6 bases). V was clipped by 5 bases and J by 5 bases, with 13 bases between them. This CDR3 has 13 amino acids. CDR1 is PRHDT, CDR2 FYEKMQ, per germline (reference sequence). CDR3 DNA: TGTGCCAGCAGCCTCAGCGGGCCCGACGAGCAGTACTTC. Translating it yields CASSLSGPDEQYF. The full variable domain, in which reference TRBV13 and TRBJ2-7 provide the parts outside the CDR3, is AAGVIQSPRHLIKEKRETATLKCYPIPRHDTVYWYQQGPGQDPQFLISFYEKMQSDKGSIPDRFSAQQFSDYHSELNMSSLELGDSALYFCASSLSGPDEQYFGPGTRLTVT.

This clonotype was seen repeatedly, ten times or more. CDR3 amino acids: CASSTGQFAAEAFF. The CDR3 DNA follows: TGCGCCAGCAGCACCGGACAGTTCGCCGCTGAAGCTTTCTTT. The rearrangement uses TRBV5-1 and TRBJ1-1; possible D gene TRBD1, 6 bases. Germline V lookup: CDR1 SGHRS, CDR2 YFSETQ. This CDR3 comprises 14 residues. V lost 4 bases and J 6 bases, leaving 16 bases between the germline ends.

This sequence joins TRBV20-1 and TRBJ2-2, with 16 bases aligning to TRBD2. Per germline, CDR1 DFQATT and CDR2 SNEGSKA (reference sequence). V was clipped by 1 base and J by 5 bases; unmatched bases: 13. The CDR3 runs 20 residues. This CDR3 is CSARGGTSGRASRATGELFF. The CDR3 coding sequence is TGCAGTGCTAGAGGCGGGACTAGCGGGAGGGCATCAAGGGCTACCGGGGAGCTGTTTTTT.

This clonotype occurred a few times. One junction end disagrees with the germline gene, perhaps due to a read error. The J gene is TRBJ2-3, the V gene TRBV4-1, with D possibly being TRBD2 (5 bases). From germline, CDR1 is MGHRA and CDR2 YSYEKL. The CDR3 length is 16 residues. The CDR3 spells CAGSQAGVGYTDTQYF. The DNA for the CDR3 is TGCGCCGGCAGCCAAGCCGGGGTCGGATACACAGATACGCAGTATTTT.

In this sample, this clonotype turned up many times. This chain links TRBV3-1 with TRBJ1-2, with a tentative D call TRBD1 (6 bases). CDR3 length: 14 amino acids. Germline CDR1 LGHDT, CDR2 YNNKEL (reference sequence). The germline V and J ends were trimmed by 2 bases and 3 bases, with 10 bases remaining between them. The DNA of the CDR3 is TGTGCCAGCAGCCAACGTCGACAGGACTATGGCTACACCTTC. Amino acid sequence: CASSQRRQDYGYTF.

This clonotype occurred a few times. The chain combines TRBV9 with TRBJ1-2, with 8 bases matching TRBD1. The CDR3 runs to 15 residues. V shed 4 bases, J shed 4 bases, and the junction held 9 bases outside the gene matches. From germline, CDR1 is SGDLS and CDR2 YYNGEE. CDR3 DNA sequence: TGTGCCAGCAGCCCATTAACAGGGGGGAGCTATGGCTACACCTTC. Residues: CASSPLTGGSYGYTF.

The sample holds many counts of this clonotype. Here the CDR3 DNA reads TGCAGCGTTGAGGGCGGACAGAGGAACACCGGGGAGCTGTTTTTT. It is translated as CSVEGGQRNTGELFF. The J gene is TRBJ2-2, the V gene TRBV29-1; a possible D gene is TRBD1 (6 bases). The CDR3 extends over 15 amino acids. The germline CDR1 and CDR2 sequences are SQVTM and ANQGSEA. The ends were cut back, 3 bases at V and 1 base at J, with 12 bases in the middle.

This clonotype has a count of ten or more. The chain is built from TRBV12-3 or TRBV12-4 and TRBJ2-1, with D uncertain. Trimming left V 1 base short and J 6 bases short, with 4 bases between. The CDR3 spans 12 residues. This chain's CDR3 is CASSLDSNEQFF. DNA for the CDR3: TGTGCCAGCAGTTTAGATAGCAATGAGCAGTTCTTC.

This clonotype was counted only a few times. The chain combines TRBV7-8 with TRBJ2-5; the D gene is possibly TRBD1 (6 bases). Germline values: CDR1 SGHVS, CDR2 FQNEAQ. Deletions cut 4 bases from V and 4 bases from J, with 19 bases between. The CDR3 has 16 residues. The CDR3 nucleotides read TGTGCCAGCAGCTCCTCCCCCCAGGGGTTAGGAGAGACCCAGTACTTC. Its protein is CASSSSPQGLGETQYF.

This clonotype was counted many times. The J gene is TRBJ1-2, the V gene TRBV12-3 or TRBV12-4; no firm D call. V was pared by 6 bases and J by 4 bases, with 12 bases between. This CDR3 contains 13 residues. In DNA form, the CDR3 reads TGTGCCAGCAGCAGGACCGAAAGCTATGGCTACACCTTC. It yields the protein CASSRTESYGYTF.

The CDR3 region has the DNA TGTGCCAGCAGTCCCGGACAATTCCACGAGCAGTACTTC. Its translation: CASSPGQFHEQYF. The genes are TRBV6-2 or TRBV6-3 and TRBJ2-7, with D possibly TRBD1 on 5 matching bases. This CDR3 has 13 residues. Germline CDR1 is MNHEY and CDR2 is SVGEGT. V was cut by 5 bases and J by 5 bases, with 13 bases left in between.

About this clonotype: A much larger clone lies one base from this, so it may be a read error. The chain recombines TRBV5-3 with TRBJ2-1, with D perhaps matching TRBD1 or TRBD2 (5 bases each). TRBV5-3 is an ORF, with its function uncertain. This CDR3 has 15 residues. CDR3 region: CASSLRGSPNNEQFF. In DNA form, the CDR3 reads TGTGCCAGCAGCTTGAGGGGCTCGCCGAACAATGAGCAGTTCTTC.

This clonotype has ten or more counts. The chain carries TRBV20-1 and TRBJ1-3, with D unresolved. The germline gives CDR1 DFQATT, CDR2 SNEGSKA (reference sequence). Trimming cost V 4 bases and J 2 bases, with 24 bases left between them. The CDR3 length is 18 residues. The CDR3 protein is CSAKSSIGFPKPGNTIYF. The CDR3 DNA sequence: TGCAGTGCTAAGAGTAGTATAGGGTTCCCCAAACCTGGAAACACCATATATTTT.

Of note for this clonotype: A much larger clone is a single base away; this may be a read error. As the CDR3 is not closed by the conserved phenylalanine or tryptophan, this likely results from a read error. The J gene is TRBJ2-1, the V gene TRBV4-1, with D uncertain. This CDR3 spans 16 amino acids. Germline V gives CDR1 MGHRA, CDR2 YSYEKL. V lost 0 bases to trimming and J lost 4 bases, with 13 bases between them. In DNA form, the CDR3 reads TGCGCCAGCAGCCAAGATCGGGCAGCTCCTTACAATGAGCAGTTCTCC. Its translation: CASSQDRAAPYNEQFS.

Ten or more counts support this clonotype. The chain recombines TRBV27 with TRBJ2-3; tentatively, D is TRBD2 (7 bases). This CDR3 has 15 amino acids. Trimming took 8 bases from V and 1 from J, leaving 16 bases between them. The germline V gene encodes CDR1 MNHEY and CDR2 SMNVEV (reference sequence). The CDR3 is CASGEAGAGTDTQYF. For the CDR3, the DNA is TGTGCCAGCGGGGAGGCGGGGGCTGGCACAGATACGCAGTATTTT.

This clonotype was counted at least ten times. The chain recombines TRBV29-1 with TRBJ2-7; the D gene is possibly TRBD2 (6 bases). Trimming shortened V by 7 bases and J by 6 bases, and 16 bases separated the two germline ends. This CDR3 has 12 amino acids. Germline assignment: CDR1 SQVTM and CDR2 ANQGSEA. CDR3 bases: TGCAGCGCCCGGTCGGGAGTCCCCGAGCAGTACTTC. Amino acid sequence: CSARSGVPEQYF.

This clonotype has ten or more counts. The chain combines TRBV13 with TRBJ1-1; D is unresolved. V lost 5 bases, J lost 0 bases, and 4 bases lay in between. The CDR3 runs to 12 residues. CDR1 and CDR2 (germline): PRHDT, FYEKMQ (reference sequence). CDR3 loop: CASSTLNTEAFF. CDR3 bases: TGTGCCAGCAGCACACTGAACACTGAAGCTTTCTTT. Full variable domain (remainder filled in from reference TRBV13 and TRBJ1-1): AAGVIQSPRHLIKEKRETATLKCYPIPRHDTVYWYQQGPGQDPQFLISFYEKMQSDKGSIPDRFSAQQFSDYHSELNMSSLELGDSALYFCASSTLNTEAFFGQGTRLTVV.

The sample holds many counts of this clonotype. CDR3 bases: TGTGCCAGCTCACAACCCTTTCGGTTGGGGAGCACTGAAGCTTTCTTT. This codes for CASSQPFRLGSTEAFF. The gene calls are TRBV18 and TRBJ1-1; D is unresolved. This CDR3 is 16 amino acids long. V dropped 4 bases and J dropped 4 bases, with 19 bases sitting between them. Germline V gives CDR1 KGHSH, CDR2 LQKENI.

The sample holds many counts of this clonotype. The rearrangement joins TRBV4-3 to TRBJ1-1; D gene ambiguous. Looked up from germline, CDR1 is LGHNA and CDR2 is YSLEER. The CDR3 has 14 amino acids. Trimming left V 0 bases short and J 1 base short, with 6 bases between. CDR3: CASSQDLQNTEAFF. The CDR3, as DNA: TGCGCCAGCAGCCAAGATTTACAGAACACTGAAGCTTTCTTT.

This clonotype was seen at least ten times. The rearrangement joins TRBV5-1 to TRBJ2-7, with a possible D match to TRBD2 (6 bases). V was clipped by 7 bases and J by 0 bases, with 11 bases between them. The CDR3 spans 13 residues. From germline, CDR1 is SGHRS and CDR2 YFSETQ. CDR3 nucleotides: TGCGCCAGCGGAACGGGACTCTCCTACGAGCAGTACTTC. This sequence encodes CASGTGLSYEQYF.

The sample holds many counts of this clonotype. The CDR3 DNA is TGCGCCAGCAGCCAAGATAGCGGACAGGGGGCGCAGACTGAAGCTTTCTTT. Translation gives CASSQDSGQGAQTEAFF. This sequence joins TRBV4-1 and TRBJ1-1; 11 nucleotides agree with TRBD1. The CDR3 loop spans 17 amino acids. Losses at the gene ends were 0 bases for V and 5 bases for J; bases not matched to a gene: 8. CDR1 is MGHRA, CDR2 YSYEKL, per germline.

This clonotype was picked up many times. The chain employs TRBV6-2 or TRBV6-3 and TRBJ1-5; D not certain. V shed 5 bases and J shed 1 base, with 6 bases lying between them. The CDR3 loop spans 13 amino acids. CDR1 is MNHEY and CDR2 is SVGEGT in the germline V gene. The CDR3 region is CASSTPSNQPQHF. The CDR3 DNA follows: TGTGCCAGCAGTACACCAAGCAATCAGCCCCAGCATTTT.

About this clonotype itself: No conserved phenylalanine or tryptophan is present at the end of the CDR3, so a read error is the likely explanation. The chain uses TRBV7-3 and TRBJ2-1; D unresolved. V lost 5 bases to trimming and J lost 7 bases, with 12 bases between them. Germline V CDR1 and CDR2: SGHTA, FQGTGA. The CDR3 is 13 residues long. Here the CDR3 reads CASSPQNSNEQFS. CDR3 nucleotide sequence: TGTGCCAGCAGCCCCCAGAATTCGAATGAGCAGTTCTCC.